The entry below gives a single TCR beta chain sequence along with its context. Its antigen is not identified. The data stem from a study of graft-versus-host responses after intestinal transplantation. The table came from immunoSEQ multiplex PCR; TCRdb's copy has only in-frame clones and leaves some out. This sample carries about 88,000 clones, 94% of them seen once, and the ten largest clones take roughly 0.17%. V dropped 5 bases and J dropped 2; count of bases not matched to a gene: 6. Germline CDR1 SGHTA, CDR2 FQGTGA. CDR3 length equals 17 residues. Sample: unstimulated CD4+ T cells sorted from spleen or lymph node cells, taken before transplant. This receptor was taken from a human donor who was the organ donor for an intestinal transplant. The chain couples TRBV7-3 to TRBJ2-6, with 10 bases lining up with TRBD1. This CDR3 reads CASSRQTGGAGANVLTF. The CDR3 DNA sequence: TGTGCCAGCAGCCGCCAGACAGGGGGCGCTGGGGCCAACGTCCTGACTTTC. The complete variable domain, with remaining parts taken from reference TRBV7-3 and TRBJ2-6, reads GAGVSQTPSNKVTEKGKYVELRCDPISGHTALYWYRQSLGQGPEFLIYFQGTGAADDSGLPNDRFFAVRPEGSVSTLKIQRTERGDSAVYLCASSRQTGGAGANVLTFGAGSRLTVL.